Listed below are T cell receptor beta chains from one sample, sequenced in a study of blood T cell repertoires in COVID-19. The data were produced by immunoSEQ multiplex PCR, yet TCRdb's version contains in-frame clones alone and is incomplete. This table has hundreds of thousands of clones, roughly 86% appearing once. Specimen: peripheral blood. These receptors were obtained from a woman aged 70-85 years with COVID-19, enrolled during active disease. Both conserved end residues are part of each CDR3. Each record gives: V gene, J gene, CDR3 protein.

v_call: TRBV5-1; j_call: TRBJ2-5; cdr3_aa: CASSPSGGAGETQYF
v_call: TRBV6-2/TRBV6-3; j_call: TRBJ2-7; cdr3_aa: CASSLGERGAYEQYF
v_call: TRBV7-9; j_call: TRBJ2-7; cdr3_aa: CASSLTVYEQYF
v_call: TRBV11-2; j_call: TRBJ1-3; cdr3_aa: CASSLERGGNTIYF
v_call: TRBV5-1; j_call: TRBJ2-1; cdr3_aa: CASLIEAGTGGDEQFF
v_call: TRBV7-2; j_call: TRBJ2-1; cdr3_aa: CASSSLAGVYNEQFF
v_call: TRBV5-5; j_call: TRBJ2-5; cdr3_aa: CASRTGDRGQETQYF
v_call: TRBV27; j_call: TRBJ1-2; cdr3_aa: CASRLQGKPHYGYTF
v_call: TRBV5-6; j_call: TRBJ1-1; cdr3_aa: CASSFGTEAFF
v_call: TRBV2; j_call: TRBJ1-3; cdr3_aa: CASSVGDSGNTIYF
v_call: TRBV7-9; j_call: TRBJ1-1; cdr3_aa: CASSRGQGTEAFF
v_call: TRBV5-1; j_call: TRBJ2-4; cdr3_aa: CASSLAAGARNIQYF
v_call: TRBV6-5; j_call: TRBJ2-7; cdr3_aa: CASSRDSWNYEQYF
v_call: TRBV4-1; j_call: TRBJ2-7; cdr3_aa: CASSQDSLYEQYF
v_call: TRBV4-3; j_call: TRBJ2-1; cdr3_aa: CASSQEPYGKSYNEQFF
v_call: TRBV5-1; j_call: TRBJ2-5; cdr3_aa: CASSLAGKGETQYF
v_call: TRBV19; j_call: TRBJ2-5; cdr3_aa: CASWTSLQETQYF
v_call: TRBV12-3/TRBV12-4; j_call: TRBJ1-1; cdr3_aa: CASSFGRGAEAFF
v_call: TRBV3-1/TRBV3-2; j_call: TRBJ1-1; cdr3_aa: CASSHNTGVAITEAFF
v_call: TRBV18; j_call: TRBJ2-2; cdr3_aa: CASSPIFAGQNTGELFF
v_call: TRBV4-1; j_call: TRBJ2-7; cdr3_aa: CASSQARGKALPDEQYF
v_call: TRBV5-4; j_call: TRBJ1-1; cdr3_aa: CASSTGTENTEAFF
v_call: TRBV5-5; j_call: TRBJ1-2; cdr3_aa: CASSLGTGGVGYTF
v_call: TRBV3-1/TRBV3-2; j_call: TRBJ1-4; cdr3_aa: CASSQDRGGKLFF
v_call: TRBV7-7; j_call: TRBJ2-3; cdr3_aa: CASSWGQGGYTQYF
v_call: TRBV21-1; j_call: TRBJ2-7; cdr3_aa: CASSKAEVYYEQYF
v_call: TRBV7-3; j_call: TRBJ1-2; cdr3_aa: CASSPGTGGRGYTF
v_call: TRBV27; j_call: TRBJ1-1; cdr3_aa: CASWEVGTEAFF
v_call: TRBV24-1; j_call: TRBJ2-1; cdr3_aa: CATSDLTGTGEYNEQFF
v_call: TRBV6-5; j_call: TRBJ1-3; cdr3_aa: CASTGGNTIYF
v_call: TRBV7-2; j_call: TRBJ2-5; cdr3_aa: CASSLRRDRGETQYF
v_call: TRBV6-2/TRBV6-3; j_call: TRBJ1-5; cdr3_aa: CASSYSGQSNQPQHF
v_call: TRBV18; j_call: TRBJ2-3; cdr3_aa: CASSPVSGGPSTDTQYF
v_call: TRBV7-2; j_call: TRBJ1-1; cdr3_aa: CASSATGGRLKTEAFF
v_call: TRBV7-8; j_call: TRBJ1-6; cdr3_aa: CASRYRVGSPLHF